Included here is one T cell receptor beta chain sequence, with context. The entry originates in a study of blood T cell repertoires in COVID-19. Method: immunoSEQ multiplex PCR; TCRdb's copy keeps in-frame clones and lacks some. Among roughly 230,000 clones listed, about 88% were seen once. Per germline, CDR1 SGHRS and CDR2 YFSETQ. The V segment lost 0 bases and the J segment 6 bases; nucleotides outside the gene matches: 6. CDR3 length: 15 residues. Sequencing used peripheral blood. The sequence was collected from a man aged 70 or older with acute or convalescent COVID-19. The chain employs TRBV5-1 and TRBJ1-1; 9 bases line up with TRBD1. The CDR3 sequence is CASSLAPGQGSEAFF. The DNA of the CDR3 is TGCGCCAGCAGCTTGGCCCCAGGACAGGGGTCTGAAGCTTTCTTT.